This T cell receptor (beta chain) was documented in a study of T cell responses to AZD1222 COVID-19 vaccine. The CDR3 consists of 16 residues. The germline V gene encodes CDR1 MNHEY and CDR2 SVGAGI. Trimming at V came to 4 bases and at J to 3 bases, leaving 8 bases not matched to a gene. Libraries were prepared by immunoSEQ multiplex PCR; TCRdb keeps only in-frame clonotypes and omits some of them. The table includes approximately 120,000 clones, over 75% detected once. This clonotype was sampled from an adult who received the AZD1222 COVID-19 vaccine. Sequenced here: peripheral blood, sampled 28 days after the second AZD1222 dose. The rearrangement joins TRBV6-5 to TRBJ1-2, with 10 bases fitting TRBD1. The CDR3 nucleotides are TGTGCCAGCAGTTCTTCACCGGGACAGGGGTACTATGGCTACACCTTC. Translating gives CASSSSPGQGYYGYTF.